The entry that follows covers one T cell receptor beta chain sequence. Clones were sequenced by immunoSEQ multiplex PCR, and TCRdb holds only the in-frame ones, with some missing. The data contain 380,000 or so clones, roughly 90% of them singletons. The data derive from a study of blood T cell repertoires in COVID-19. The CDR3 consists of 15 residues. Germline V lookup: CDR1 SGHVS, CDR2 FQNEAQ. The V end lost 5 bases, the J end lost 4 bases, and 16 bases lay between the germline ends. This chain connects TRBV7-8 to TRBJ2-3, with a tentative D call TRBD1 (5 bases). Sequenced sample: peripheral blood. The sequence was collected from a middle-aged man with acute or convalescent COVID-19. CDR3 protein: CASSPDGGAADTQYF. In DNA form, the CDR3 reads TGTGCCAGCAGCCCGGATGGTGGGGCCGCAGATACGCAGTATTTT.